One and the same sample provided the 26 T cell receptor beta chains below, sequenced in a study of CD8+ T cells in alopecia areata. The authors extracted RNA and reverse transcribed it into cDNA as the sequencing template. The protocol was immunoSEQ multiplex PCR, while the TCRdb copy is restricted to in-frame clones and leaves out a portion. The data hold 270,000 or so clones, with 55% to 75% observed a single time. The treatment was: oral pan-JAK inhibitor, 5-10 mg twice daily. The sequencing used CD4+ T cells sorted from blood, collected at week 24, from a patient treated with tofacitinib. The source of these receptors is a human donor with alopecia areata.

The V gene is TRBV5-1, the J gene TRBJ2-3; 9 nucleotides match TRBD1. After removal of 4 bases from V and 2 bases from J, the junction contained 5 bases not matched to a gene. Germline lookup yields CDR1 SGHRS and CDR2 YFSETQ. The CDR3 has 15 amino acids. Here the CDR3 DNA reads TGCGCCAGCAGCCTCCGGGACAGGGACACAGATACGCAGTATTTT. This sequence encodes CASSLRDRDTDTQYF.

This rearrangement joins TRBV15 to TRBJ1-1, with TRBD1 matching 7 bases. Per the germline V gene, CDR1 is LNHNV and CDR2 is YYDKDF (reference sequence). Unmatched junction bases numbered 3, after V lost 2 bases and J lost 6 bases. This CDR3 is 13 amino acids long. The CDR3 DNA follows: TGTGCCACCAGCAGAACAGGGGTTTCTGAAGCTTTCTTT. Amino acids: CATSRTGVSEAFF.

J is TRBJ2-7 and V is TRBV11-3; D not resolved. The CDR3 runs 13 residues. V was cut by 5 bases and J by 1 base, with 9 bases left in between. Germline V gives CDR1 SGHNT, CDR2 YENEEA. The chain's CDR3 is CASSLRSSYEQYF. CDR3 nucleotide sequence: TGTGCCAGCAGCCTCAGGAGTTCCTACGAGCAGTACTTC.

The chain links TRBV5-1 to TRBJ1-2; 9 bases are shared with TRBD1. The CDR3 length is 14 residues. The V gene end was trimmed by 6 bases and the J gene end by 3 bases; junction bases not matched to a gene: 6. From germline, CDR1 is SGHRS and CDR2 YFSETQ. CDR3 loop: CASIDTGGDYGYTF. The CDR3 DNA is TGCGCCAGCATCGATACAGGGGGCGACTATGGCTACACCTTC.

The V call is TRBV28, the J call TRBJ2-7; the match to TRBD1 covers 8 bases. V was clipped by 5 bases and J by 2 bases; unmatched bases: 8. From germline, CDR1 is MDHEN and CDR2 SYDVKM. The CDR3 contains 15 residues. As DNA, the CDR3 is TGTGCCAGCAGTAAGATGACAGGGGTACCCTACGAGCAGTACTTC. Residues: CASSKMTGVPYEQYF. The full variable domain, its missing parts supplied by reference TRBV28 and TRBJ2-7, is DVKVTQSSRYLVKRTGEKVFLECVQDMDHENMFWYRQDPGLGLRLIYFSYDVKMKEKGDIPEGYSVSREKKERFSLILESASTNQTSMYLCASSKMTGVPYEQYFGPGTRLTVT.

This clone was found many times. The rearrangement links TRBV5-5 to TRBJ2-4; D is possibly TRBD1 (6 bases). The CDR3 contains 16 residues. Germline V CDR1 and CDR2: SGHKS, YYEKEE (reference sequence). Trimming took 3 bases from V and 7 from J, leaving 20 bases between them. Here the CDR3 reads CASSSGTHSQGNIQYF. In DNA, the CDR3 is TGTGCCAGCAGCTCAGGGACACACAGCCAAGGGAACATTCAGTACTTC.

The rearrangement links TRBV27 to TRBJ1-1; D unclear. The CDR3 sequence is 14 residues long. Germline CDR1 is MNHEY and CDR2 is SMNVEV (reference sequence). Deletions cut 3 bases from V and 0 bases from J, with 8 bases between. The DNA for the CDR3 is TGTGCCAGCAGTTTCGGCAGAATGAACACTGAAGCTTTCTTT. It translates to CASSFGRMNTEAFF.

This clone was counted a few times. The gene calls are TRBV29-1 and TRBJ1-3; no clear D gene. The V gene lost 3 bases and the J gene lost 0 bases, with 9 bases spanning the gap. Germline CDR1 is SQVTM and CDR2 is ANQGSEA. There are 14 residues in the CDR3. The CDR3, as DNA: TGCAGCGTTGAGCCGTCGAGCTCTGGAAACACCATATATTTT. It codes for CSVEPSSSGNTIYF.

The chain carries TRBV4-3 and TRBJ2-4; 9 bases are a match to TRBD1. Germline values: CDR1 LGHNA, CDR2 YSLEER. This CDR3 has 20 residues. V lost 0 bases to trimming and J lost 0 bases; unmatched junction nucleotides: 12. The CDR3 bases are TGCGCCAGCAGCCAAGAGGAGGACAGGGGTTCCCCCCTAGCCAAAAACATTCAGTACTTC. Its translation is CASSQEEDRGSPLAKNIQYF.

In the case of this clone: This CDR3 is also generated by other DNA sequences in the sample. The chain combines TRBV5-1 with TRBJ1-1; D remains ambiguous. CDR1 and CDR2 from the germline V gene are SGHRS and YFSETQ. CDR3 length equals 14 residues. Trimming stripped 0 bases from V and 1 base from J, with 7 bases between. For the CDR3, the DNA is TGCGCCAGCAGCTTGGTTGCAGGGAACACTGAAGCTTTCTTT. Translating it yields CASSLVAGNTEAFF.

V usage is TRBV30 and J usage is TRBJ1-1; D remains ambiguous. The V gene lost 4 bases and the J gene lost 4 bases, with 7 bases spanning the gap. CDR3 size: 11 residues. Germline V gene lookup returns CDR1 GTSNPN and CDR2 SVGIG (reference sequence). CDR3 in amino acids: CAWTGSTEAFF. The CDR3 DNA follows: TGTGCCTGGACAGGAAGCACTGAAGCTTTCTTT.

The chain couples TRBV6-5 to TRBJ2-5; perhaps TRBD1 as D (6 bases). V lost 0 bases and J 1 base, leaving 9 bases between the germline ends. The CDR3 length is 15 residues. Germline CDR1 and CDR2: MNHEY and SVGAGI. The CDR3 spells CASSYSGQLQETQYF. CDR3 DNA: TGTGCCAGCAGTTACTCCGGACAGCTCCAAGAGACCCAGTACTTC.

This CDR3 is CASSLVGGAYGYTF. The DNA of the CDR3 is TGCGCCAGCAGCTTGGTAGGAGGGGCCTATGGCTACACCTTC. This chain links TRBV5-1 with TRBJ1-2, with D tentatively TRBD1 (5 bases). The V gene's germline CDR1 is SGHRS and CDR2 YFSETQ. V was pared by 0 bases and J by 4 bases, with 10 bases between. The CDR3 is 14 amino acids.

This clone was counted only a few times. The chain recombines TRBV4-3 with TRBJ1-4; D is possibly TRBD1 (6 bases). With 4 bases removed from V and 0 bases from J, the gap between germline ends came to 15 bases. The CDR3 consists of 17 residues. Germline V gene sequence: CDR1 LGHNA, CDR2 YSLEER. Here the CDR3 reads CASSPTGLVATNEKLFF. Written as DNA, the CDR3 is TGCGCCAGCAGCCCAACAGGGTTGGTGGCAACTAATGAAAAACTGTTTTTT.

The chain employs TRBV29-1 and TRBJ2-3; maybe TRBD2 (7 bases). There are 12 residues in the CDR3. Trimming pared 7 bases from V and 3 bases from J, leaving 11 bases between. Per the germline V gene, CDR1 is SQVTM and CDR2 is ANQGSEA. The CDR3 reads CSGRGQTDTQYF. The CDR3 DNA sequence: TGCAGCGGGCGGGGGCAGACAGATACGCAGTATTTT.

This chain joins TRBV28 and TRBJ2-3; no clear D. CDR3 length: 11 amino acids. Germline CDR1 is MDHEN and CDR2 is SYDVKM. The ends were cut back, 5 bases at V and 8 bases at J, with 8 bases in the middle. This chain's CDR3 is CASSPWGTQYF. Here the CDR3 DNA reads TGTGCCAGCAGTCCGTGGGGTACGCAGTATTTT.

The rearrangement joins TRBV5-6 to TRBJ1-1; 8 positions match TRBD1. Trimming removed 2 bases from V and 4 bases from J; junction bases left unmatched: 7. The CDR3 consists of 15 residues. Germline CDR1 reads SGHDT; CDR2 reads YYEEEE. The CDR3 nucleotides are TGTGCCAGCAGCTTCATTTGGACAGGGAGCACTGAAGCTTTCTTT. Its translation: CASSFIWTGSTEAFF.

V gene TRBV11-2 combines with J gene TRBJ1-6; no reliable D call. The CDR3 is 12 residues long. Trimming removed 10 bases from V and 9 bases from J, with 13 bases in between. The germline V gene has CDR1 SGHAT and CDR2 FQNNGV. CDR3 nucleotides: TGTGCCACCTCCTTTAGCGGTTCACCCCTCCACTTT. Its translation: CATSFSGSPLHF.

The CDR3 DNA reads as TGTGCCAGTAGCCAAGCGCGGGTAGCTGTCCAAGAGACCCAGTACTTC. This translates into CASSQARVAVQETQYF. This rearrangement joins TRBV19 to TRBJ2-5, with a weak D call TRBD2 (5 bases). Germline lookup yields CDR1 LNHDA and CDR2 SQIVND (reference sequence). The CDR3 covers 16 residues. Trimming took off 6 bases at V and 1 base at J, with 18 bases between the two ends.

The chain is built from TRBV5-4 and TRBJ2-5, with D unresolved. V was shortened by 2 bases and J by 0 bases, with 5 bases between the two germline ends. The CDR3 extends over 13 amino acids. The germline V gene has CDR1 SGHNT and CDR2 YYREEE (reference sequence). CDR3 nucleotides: TGTGCCAGCAGCTTCCCCAACCAAGAGACCCAGTACTTC. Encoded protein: CASSFPNQETQYF.

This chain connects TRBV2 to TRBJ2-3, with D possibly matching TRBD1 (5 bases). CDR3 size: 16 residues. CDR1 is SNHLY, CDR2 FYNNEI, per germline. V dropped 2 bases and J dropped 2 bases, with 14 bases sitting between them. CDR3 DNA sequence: TGTGCCAGCAGTGAACAGGGCCCTGGGAACACAGATACGCAGTATTTT. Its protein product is CASSEQGPGNTDTQYF. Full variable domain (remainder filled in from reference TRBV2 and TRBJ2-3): EPEVTQTPSHQVTQMGQEVILRCVPISNHLYFYWYRQILGQKVEFLVSFYNNEISEKSEIFDDQFSVERPDGSNFTLKIRSTKLEDSAMYFCASSEQGPGNTDTQYFGPGTRLTVL.

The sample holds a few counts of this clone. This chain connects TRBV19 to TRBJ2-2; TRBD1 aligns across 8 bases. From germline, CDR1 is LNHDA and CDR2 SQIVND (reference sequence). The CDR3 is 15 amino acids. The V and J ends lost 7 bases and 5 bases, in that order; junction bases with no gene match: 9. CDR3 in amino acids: CASNDRTGWTGELFF. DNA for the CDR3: TGTGCCAGTAACGATCGGACAGGGTGGACCGGGGAGCTGTTTTTT.

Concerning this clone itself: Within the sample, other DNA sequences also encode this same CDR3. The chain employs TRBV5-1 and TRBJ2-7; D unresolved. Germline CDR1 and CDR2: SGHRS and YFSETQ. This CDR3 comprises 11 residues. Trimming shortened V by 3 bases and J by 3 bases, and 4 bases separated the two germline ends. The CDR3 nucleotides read TGCGCCAGCAGCTCCGACTACGAGCAGTACTTC. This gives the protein CASSSDYEQYF.

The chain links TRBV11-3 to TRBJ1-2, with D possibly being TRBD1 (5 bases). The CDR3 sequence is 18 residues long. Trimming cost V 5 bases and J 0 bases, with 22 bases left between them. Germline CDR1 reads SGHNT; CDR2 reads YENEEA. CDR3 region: CASSPVVRVRGTNYGYTF. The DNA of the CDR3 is TGTGCCAGCAGCCCGGTGGTCAGGGTTAGGGGCACTAACTATGGCTACACCTTC.

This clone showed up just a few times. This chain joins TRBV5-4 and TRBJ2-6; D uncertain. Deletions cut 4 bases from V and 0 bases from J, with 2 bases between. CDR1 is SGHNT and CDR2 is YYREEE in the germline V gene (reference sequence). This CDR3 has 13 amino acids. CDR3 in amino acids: CASSISGANVLTF. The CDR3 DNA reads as TGTGCCAGCAGCATCTCTGGGGCCAACGTCCTGACTTTC.

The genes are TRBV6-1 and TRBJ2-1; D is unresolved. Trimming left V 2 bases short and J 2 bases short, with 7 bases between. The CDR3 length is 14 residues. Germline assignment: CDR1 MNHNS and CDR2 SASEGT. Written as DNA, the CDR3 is TGTGCCAGCAGTGAAATAATCACCTACAATGAGCAGTTCTTC. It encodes CASSEIITYNEQFF.